A selection of T cell receptor beta chains follows, all from one sample in a study of T cell repertoires in cytomegalovirus infection. TCRdb reanalysed the reads using MiXCR and keeps one entry per CDR3 protein. This table has a few hundred thousand distinct CDR3 sequences, 35% to 50% appearing once. No cognate antigen is known for these TCRs. The sequences come from cultured PBMCs, collected from culture after CMV antigen stimulation. All receptors derive from a human donor in good health (CMV status not recorded). Some clones in this sample may be carry-over from other donors' samples. CDR3s include the opening cysteine and the closing phenylalanine or tryptophan. D genes are given only for firm matches. Only some rows state a clone size, as once, few, many or a class for expanded clones.

DNA: TGCGCCAGCAGCCAACCGACTAGCGGGAGGGTCAAAAACATTCAGTACTTC
CDR3: CASSQPTSGRVKNIQYF
V: TRBV4-1
size: few
D: TRBD2
J: TRBJ2-4

DNA: TGTGCCAGCAGCTTAGTCCCCGAGACAGGGGCAGCGGGGCCTAGCTATGGCTACACCTTC
CDR3: CASSLVPETGAAGPSYGYTF
V: TRBV7-2
size: NA
D: TRBD1
J: TRBJ1-2

DNA: TGTGCCAGCAGCAGGGACAGGGAGGAAGATGGCTACACCTTC
CDR3: CASSRDREEDGYTF
V: TRBV7-6
size: NA
D: TRBD1
J: TRBJ1-2

DNA: TGTGCCAGCAGCCCGCGCCGGTTAGCACTAACGATGGGGGAGACCCAGTACTTC
CDR3: CASSPRRLALTMGETQYF
V: TRBV7-6
size: few
D: NA
J: TRBJ2-5

DNA: TGTGCCAGCAGCTTAGCGATAGGGCCCGGGTTCGGGGAGCTGTTTTTT
CDR3: CASSLAIGPGFGELFF
V: TRBV7-6
size: NA
D: NA
J: TRBJ2-2

DNA: TGCGCCAGCAGTCAGGAATGTCCGGGACACAATAATTCACCCCTCCACTTT
CDR3: CASSQECPGHNNSPLHF
V: TRBV23-1
size: NA
D: NA
J: TRBJ1-6

DNA: TGTGCCAGCAGCTTGGCGTCGGCGGCCAATGAGCAGTTCTTC
CDR3: CASSLASAANEQFF
V: TRBV27
size: NA
D: NA
J: TRBJ2-1

DNA: TGTGCCAGCAGTGAATCAAATGCCCCGGGACTAGTCAATGAGCAGTTCTTC
CDR3: CASSESNAPGLVNEQFF
V: TRBV6-4
size: NA
D: TRBD2
J: TRBJ2-1

DNA: TGTGCCAGCAGCCCCGAGATGGGACAGGCATGGAATGAGCAGTTCTTC
CDR3: CASSPEMGQAWNEQFF
V: TRBV3-1
size: NA
D: TRBD1
J: TRBJ2-1

DNA: TGTGCCAGCAGCTTAGTAGCCATAACCCACTACGAGCAGTACTTC
CDR3: CASSLVAITHYEQYF
V: TRBV7-8
size: few
D: NA
J: TRBJ2-7

DNA: TGTGCCAGCAGCTTTACGGGGCGCTACGAGCAGTACTTC
CDR3: CASSFTGRYEQYF
V: TRBV7-2
size: few
D: NA
J: TRBJ2-7

DNA: TGTGCCAGTAGATCTCTAGCGGGGGGAAACTCCTACGAGCAGTACTTC
CDR3: CASRSLAGGNSYEQYF
V: TRBV19
size: NA
D: TRBD2
J: TRBJ2-7

DNA: TGTGCCAGCAGCAAAAGATGGGTGGGGGAGACCCAGTACTTC
CDR3: CASSKRWVGETQYF
V: TRBV7-2
size: few
D: NA
J: TRBJ2-5

DNA: TGTGCCAGCAGTTTATCGCGGGACCGCCAAGAGACCCAGTACTTC
CDR3: CASSLSRDRQETQYF
V: TRBV27
size: NA
D: NA
J: TRBJ2-5

DNA: TGTGCCAGCAGCTGGGGGCAGGGGAGGGGGGAGCTGTTTTTT
CDR3: CASSWGQGRGELFF
V: TRBV7-2
size: NA
D: NA
J: TRBJ2-2

DNA: TGTGCCAGCAGCCAAGGAGCAGGTATCTATGGCTACACCTTC
CDR3: CASSQGAGIYGYTF
V: TRBV3-1
size: NA
D: NA
J: TRBJ1-2

DNA: TGTGCCAGCAGCGTAAGTCAGGGGGCGGATGGCTACACCTTC
CDR3: CASSVSQGADGYTF
V: TRBV9
size: NA
D: TRBD1
J: TRBJ1-2

DNA: TGTGCCAGCAGTTATCTCTCGGAGGGAAACATTCAGTACTTC
CDR3: CASSYLSEGNIQYF
V: TRBV6-2/TRBV6-3
size: NA
D: NA
J: TRBJ2-4

DNA: TGTGCCAGTAGTACAAAGCCGAACACTGAAGCTTTCTTT
CDR3: CASSTKPNTEAFF
V: TRBV19
size: NA
D: NA
J: TRBJ1-1

DNA: TGTGCTAGTGGTTTCGAGGGTGCTAGCACAGATACGCAGTATTTT
CDR3: CASGFEGASTDTQYF
V: TRBV12-5
size: NA
D: NA
J: TRBJ2-3

DNA: TGTGCCAGTGGCGGGAGGAGGGGCGGCCACAATGAGCAGTTCTTC
CDR3: CASGGRRGGHNEQFF
V: TRBV19
size: NA
D: TRBD2
J: TRBJ2-1

DNA: TGTGCCAGCAGTCGACTAGCGGGGTCCGGGGAGCTGTTTTTT
CDR3: CASSRLAGSGELFF
V: TRBV12-3/TRBV12-4
size: few
D: TRBD2
J: TRBJ2-2

DNA: TGTGCCAGTAGTACAGGGTTTGAGCAGTACTTC
CDR3: CASSTGFEQYF
V: TRBV19
size: few
D: NA
J: TRBJ2-7

DNA: TGTGCCAGCAGTTTACGGGGCATTCGGGGCGATAATGAAAAACTGTTTTTT
CDR3: CASSLRGIRGDNEKLFF
V: TRBV27
size: NA
D: NA
J: TRBJ1-4

DNA: TGTGCCAGCAGCTCACGGAAATCCAATGAGCAGTTCTTC
CDR3: CASSSRKSNEQFF
V: TRBV7-8
size: few
D: NA
J: TRBJ2-1

DNA: TGTGCCAGTAGTACTCGTCTTGGTACCAACACTGAAGCTTTCTTT
CDR3: CASSTRLGTNTEAFF
V: TRBV19
size: NA
D: NA
J: TRBJ1-1

DNA: TGTGCCAGCAGCCCCCGGACAGTCGCGGAGACCCAGTACTTC
CDR3: CASSPRTVAETQYF
V: TRBV5-4
size: few
D: NA
J: TRBJ2-5